Presented here are 6 T cell receptor beta chains from one specimen sequenced in a study of post-analysis software for immune sequencing data. Notes on the study in general: Among roughly 5 TRBV segments more frequent in patients than controls were TRBV5-6, TRBV5-1 and TRBV20-1.

These receptors are not linked to any known antigen. cDNA libraries of TCR beta carried unique molecular identifiers. TCRdb passed the PCR reads through MiXCR, listing each CDR3 protein once. The table includes 650,000 to 850,000 distinct CDR3 sequences, about 45% detected once. Sequencing was carried out using blood. All receptors derive from a girl between 5 and 17 years old with multiple sclerosis.

The genes are TRBV5-1 and TRBJ2-7; D might be TRBD1 or TRBD2, each matching 6 bases. Trimming cost V 4 bases and J 0 bases, with 17 bases left between them. Germline V gene data show CDR1 as SGHRS and CDR2 as YFSETQ. CDR3 size: 16 residues. The CDR3 DNA is TGCGCCAGCAGCGATGGGATCGGGGGCAACTCCTACGAGCAGTACTTC. The encoded protein is CASSDGIGGNSYEQYF.

The sample holds a few counts of this clonotype. V usage is TRBV24-1 and J usage is TRBJ1-2; 7 nucleotides agree with TRBD1. Looked up from germline, CDR1 is KGHDR and CDR2 is SFDVKD. Losses at the gene ends were 4 bases for V and 3 bases for J; bases not matched to a gene: 4. The CDR3 sequence is 14 residues long. CDR3 sequence (DNA): TGTGCCACCAGTGACCGGGACAGAGACTATGGCTACACCTTC. This translates into CATSDRDRDYGYTF.

The chain has TRBV6-5 and TRBJ2-5; 8 bases align to TRBD2. Germline CDR1 reads MNHEY; CDR2 reads SVGAGI. With V trimmed by 3 bases and J by 5 bases, 8 bases remained unmatched. This CDR3 spans 15 amino acids. The CDR3 spells CASSYRAGVSETQYF. As DNA, the CDR3 is TGTGCCAGCAGTTATCGAGCGGGAGTTTCCGAGACCCAGTACTTC.

This chain connects TRBV7-2 to TRBJ2-1; TRBD1 agrees at 10 bases. This CDR3 is 18 amino acids long. The germline CDR1 and CDR2 sequences are SGHTA and FQGNSA. Unmatched junction bases numbered 12, after V lost 2 bases and J lost 5 bases. The CDR3 sequence: CASSLNRVRDRGDNEQFF. CDR3 DNA: TGTGCCAGCAGCTTAAATCGGGTACGGGACAGGGGTGACAATGAGCAGTTCTTC.

V is TRBV7-6 and J is TRBJ2-3; D unresolved. V was cut by 2 bases and J by 4 bases, with 10 bases left in between. Germline V gives CDR1 SGHVS, CDR2 FNYEAQ. The CDR3 has 14 residues. The CDR3 region has the DNA TGTGCCAGCAGCTTATCCCCTCGTTCAGATACGCAGTATTTT. It translates to CASSLSPRSDTQYF.

This clonotype was detected once. The V call is TRBV18, the J call TRBJ2-3; possibly TRBD1 or TRBD2 for D (5 bases each). V shed 6 bases and J shed 1 base, with 14 bases lying between them. Per germline, CDR1 KGHSH and CDR2 LQKENI. The length of the CDR3 is 15 residues. The DNA for the CDR3 is TGTGCCAGCTCGCTCGACGGGACGCGCACAGATACGCAGTATTTT. The encoded protein is CASSLDGTRTDTQYF.